The 13 T cell receptor beta chains given below trace back to one sample, sequenced in a study of blood T cell repertoires in COVID-19. TCRdb's copy holds only in-frame clones and misses some; the assay was immunoSEQ multiplex PCR. The data hold more than 45,000 clones, with about four fifths observed a single time. Input material: peripheral blood. All receptors come from a woman aged 55-70 years with acute or convalescent COVID-19.

The chain recombines TRBV7-2 with TRBJ1-1; D perhaps matches TRBD1 (6 bases). Trimming stripped 0 bases from V and 0 bases from J, with 11 bases between. There are 16 residues in the CDR3. CDR1 is SGHTA, CDR2 FQGNSA, per germline. DNA for the CDR3: TGTGCCAGCAGCTTAGCCCTGGACAGAATGAACACTGAAGCTTTCTTT. Protein: CASSLALDRMNTEAFF.

The chain is built from TRBV6-5 and TRBJ2-2, with D possibly matching TRBD1 (5 bases). This CDR3 contains 14 residues. The V and J ends lost 8 bases and 1 base respectively, with 11 bases between them. Per the germline V gene, CDR1 is MNHEY and CDR2 is SVGAGI. The CDR3 loop is CASDATGNTGELFF. In DNA form, the CDR3 reads TGTGCCAGCGATGCAACAGGGAACACCGGGGAGCTGTTTTTT.

The chain uses TRBV2 and TRBJ1-5; TRBD1 is a possible D gene (6 bases). V gave up 2 bases and J gave up 5 bases, with 13 bases separating them. Germline loops: CDR1 SNHLY, CDR2 FYNNEI. The CDR3 spans 15 residues. This CDR3 reads CASSESDNRDQPQHF. The CDR3 DNA reads TGTGCCAGCAGTGAATCCGACAACAGGGATCAGCCCCAGCATTTT.

The V and J genes are TRBV7-8 and TRBJ1-2, with 7 bases lining up with TRBD1. The CDR3 length is 17 residues. Germline CDR1 is SGHVS and CDR2 is FQNEAQ. The J segment lost 5 bases and the V segment lost 1 base, leaving 13 bases of the junction unmatched. CDR3 region: CASSLGATRARGYGYTF. The CDR3 nucleotides are TGTGCCAGCAGCTTAGGGGCCACGAGGGCCAGGGGGTATGGCTACACCTTC.

The gene calls are TRBV12-3 or TRBV12-4 and TRBJ1-1; 10 bases match TRBD1. The CDR3 loop spans 13 amino acids. Germline trimming cut 3 bases from V and 11 bases from J; bases unmatched to any gene: 6. The CDR3 here is CASSFRDRGAAFF. In nucleotides, the CDR3 is TGTGCCAGCAGTTTTCGGGACAGGGGTGCCGCTTTCTTT.

V gene TRBV24-1 combines with J gene TRBJ1-2, with TRBD1 matching 10 bases. The CDR3 is made up of 14 amino acids. Germline V gene sequence: CDR1 KGHDR, CDR2 SFDVKD. With V trimmed by 8 bases and J by 3 bases, 5 bases remained unmatched. The CDR3: CATTDRGLYYGYTF. CDR3 nucleotide sequence: TGTGCCACCACCGACAGGGGGCTCTACTATGGCTACACCTTC.

The chain combines TRBV10-1 with TRBJ2-1; the D gene is possibly TRBD2 (7 bases). V was shortened by 7 bases and J by 5 bases, with 9 bases between the two germline ends. CDR1 and CDR2 (germline): WNHNN, SYGVQD (reference sequence). CDR3 length: 12 residues. The DNA for the CDR3 is TGCGCCAGCAAAGGGGGGGACAATGAGCAGTTCTTC. This translates into CASKGGDNEQFF.

V gene TRBV5-1 combines with J gene TRBJ2-1; weak D call: TRBD2 (6 bases). Germline V gene data show CDR1 as SGHRS and CDR2 as YFSETQ. Trimming pared 1 base from V and 2 bases from J, leaving 13 bases between. This CDR3 comprises 16 residues. DNA of the CDR3: TGCGCCAGCAGCTTGTCCCCCGGACTAACCTACAATGAGCAGTTCTTC. This codes for CASSLSPGLTYNEQFF.

The rearrangement joins TRBV10-1 to TRBJ1-2; 10 nucleotides agree with TRBD1. The CDR3 consists of 14 residues. Looked up from germline, CDR1 is WNHNN and CDR2 is SYGVQD (reference sequence). With 6 bases clipped from V and 7 bases from J, the junction kept 8 bases outside the gene matches. The CDR3 is CASSWTGGASGYTF. The CDR3 nucleotides read TGCGCCAGCAGCTGGACAGGGGGAGCGAGTGGCTACACCTTC.

The chain carries TRBV7-9 and TRBJ1-1; D may be TRBD1 (6 bases). V lost 6 bases and J 2 bases, leaving 13 bases between the germline ends. This CDR3 is built from 14 residues. Germline V gives CDR1 SEHNR, CDR2 FQNEAQ (reference sequence). CDR3 nucleotide sequence: TGTGCCAGCAGAAATACAGGGTTCAACACTGAAGCTTTCTTT. It specifies CASRNTGFNTEAFF.

The rearrangement uses TRBV11-1 and TRBJ1-4; no clear D. CDR1 is SGHAT and CDR2 is FQDESV in the germline V gene (reference sequence). This CDR3 comprises 14 residues. The V gene lost 5 bases and the J gene lost 8 bases, with 15 bases spanning the gap. CDR3 in amino acids: CASSQAALREKLFF. The DNA of the CDR3 is TGTGCCAGCAGCCAAGCCGCGTTACGCGAAAAACTGTTTTTT.

The chain recombines TRBV3-1 (or the pseudogene TRBV3-2) with TRBJ2-2; D unresolved. CDR1 and CDR2 (germline): LGHDT, YNNKEL (reference sequence). V was cut by 1 base and J by 0 bases, with 3 bases left in between. The CDR3 consists of 14 residues. The CDR3 is CASSQVANTGELFF. In DNA, the CDR3 is TGTGCCAGCAGCCAAGTCGCGAACACCGGGGAGCTGTTTTTT.

This sequence joins TRBV9 and TRBJ2-7; TRBD1 agrees at 7 bases. Germline V CDR1 and CDR2: SGDLS, YYNGEE. The CDR3 is 15 residues long. The trim removed 3 bases at V and 5 bases at J, leaving 11 bases unmatched. The CDR3 region is CASSARTGVIDEQYF. The CDR3 DNA reads TGTGCCAGCAGCGCCCGGACAGGAGTTATCGACGAGCAGTACTTC.